The clone carrying this T cell receptor beta chain showed up just a few times. The antigen is not known. The sample is drawn from a study of siplizumab effects on memory and regulatory T cells. Findings of the study overall: It seemed that naive T cells were more diverse than memory cells and were major contributors to the alloresponse.

Germline-derived CDR1 and CDR2 are SNHLY and FYNNEI. CDR3 size: 14 residues. Losses at the gene ends were 4 bases for V and 10 bases for J; bases not matched to a gene: 10. Per individual sample, some 10^5 TCR templates were assayed. The method was immunoSEQ multiplex PCR; TCRdb's version includes in-frame clones alone and lacks a portion of them. The sample has nearly 85,000 clones; roughly 87% are singletons. Sequencing was carried out using Tregs sorted from blood. This receptor was taken from a human donor in good health. The chain joins TRBV2 to TRBJ2-1; 7 nucleotides agree with TRBD2. DNA for the CDR3: TGTGCCAGCAGTGGGGGACTATTAGTTGACGAGCAGTTCTTC. It codes for CASSGGLLVDEQFF. The whole variable domain, filled in from reference TRBV2 and TRBJ2-1, reads EPEVTQTPSHQVTQMGQEVILRCVPISNHLYFYWYRQILGQKVEFLVSFYNNEISEKSEIFDDQFSVERPDGSNFTLKIRSTKLEDSAMYFCASSGGLLVDEQFFGPGTRLTVL.